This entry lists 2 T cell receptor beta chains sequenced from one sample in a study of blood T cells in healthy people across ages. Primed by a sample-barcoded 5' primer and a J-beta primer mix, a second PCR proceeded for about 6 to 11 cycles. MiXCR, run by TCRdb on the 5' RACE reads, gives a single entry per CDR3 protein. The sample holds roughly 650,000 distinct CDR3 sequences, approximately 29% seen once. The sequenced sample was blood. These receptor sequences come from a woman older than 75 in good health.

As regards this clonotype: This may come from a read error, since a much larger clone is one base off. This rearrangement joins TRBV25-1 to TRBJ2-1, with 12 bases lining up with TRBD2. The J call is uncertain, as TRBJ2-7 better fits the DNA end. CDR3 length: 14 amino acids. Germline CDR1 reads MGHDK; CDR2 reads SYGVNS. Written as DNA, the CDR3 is TGTGCCAGTCTAGCGGGGGGGGCCTACAATGAGCAGTACTTC. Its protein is CASLAGGAYNEQYF.

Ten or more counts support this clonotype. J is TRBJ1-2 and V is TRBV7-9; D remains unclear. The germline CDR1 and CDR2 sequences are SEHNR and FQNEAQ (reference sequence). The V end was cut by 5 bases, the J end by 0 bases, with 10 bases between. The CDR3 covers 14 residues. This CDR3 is CASSADGPNYGYTF. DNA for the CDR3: TGTGCCAGCAGCGCGGACGGTCCTAACTATGGCTACACCTTC.